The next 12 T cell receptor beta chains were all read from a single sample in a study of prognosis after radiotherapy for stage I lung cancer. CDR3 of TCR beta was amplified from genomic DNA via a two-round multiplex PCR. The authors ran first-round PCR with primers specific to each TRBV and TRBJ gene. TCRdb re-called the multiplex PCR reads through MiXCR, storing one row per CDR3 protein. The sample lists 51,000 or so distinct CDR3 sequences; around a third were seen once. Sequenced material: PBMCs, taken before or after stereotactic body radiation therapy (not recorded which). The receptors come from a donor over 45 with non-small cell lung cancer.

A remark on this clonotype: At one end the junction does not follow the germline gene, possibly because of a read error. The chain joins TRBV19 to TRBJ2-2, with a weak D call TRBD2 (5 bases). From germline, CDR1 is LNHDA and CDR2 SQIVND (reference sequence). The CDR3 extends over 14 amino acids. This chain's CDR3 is CASSHWVGSGDLFF. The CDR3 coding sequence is TGTGCCAGTAGTCACTGGGTGGGTTCCGGGGATCTGTTTTTT.

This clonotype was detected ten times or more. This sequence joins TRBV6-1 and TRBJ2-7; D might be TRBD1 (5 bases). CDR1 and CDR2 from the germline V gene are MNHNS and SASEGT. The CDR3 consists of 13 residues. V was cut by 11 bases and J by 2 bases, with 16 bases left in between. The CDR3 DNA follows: TGTGCCGTCAAAGTACAGGCAGCCTACGAGCAGTACTTC. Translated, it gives CAVKVQAAYEQYF.

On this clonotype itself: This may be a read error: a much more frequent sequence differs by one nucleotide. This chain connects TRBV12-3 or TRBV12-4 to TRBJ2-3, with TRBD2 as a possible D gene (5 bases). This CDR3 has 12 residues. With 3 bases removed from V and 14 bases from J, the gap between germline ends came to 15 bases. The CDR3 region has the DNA TGTGCCAGCAGTTTTCTCGTGAGGGCCTGGTATTTT. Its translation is CASSFLVRAWYF.

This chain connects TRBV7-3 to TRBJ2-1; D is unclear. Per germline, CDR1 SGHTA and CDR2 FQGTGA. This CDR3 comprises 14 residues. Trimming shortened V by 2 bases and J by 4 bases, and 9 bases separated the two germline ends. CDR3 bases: TGTGCCAGCAGCTTACAGGCAGAGTACAATGAGCAGTTCTTC. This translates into CASSLQAEYNEQFF.

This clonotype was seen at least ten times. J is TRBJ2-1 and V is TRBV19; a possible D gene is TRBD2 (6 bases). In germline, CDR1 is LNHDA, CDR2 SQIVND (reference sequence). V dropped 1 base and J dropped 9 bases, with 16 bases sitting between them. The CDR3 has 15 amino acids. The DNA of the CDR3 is TGTGCCAGTAGTATAGTTCTAGCGAGAGGAACTGAGCAGTTCTTC. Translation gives CASSIVLARGTEQFF.

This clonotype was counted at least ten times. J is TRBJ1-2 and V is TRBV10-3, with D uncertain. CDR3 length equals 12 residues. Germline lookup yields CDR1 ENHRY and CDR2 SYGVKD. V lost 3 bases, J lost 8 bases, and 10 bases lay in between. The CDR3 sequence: CAISDNLVGYTF. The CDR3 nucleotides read TGTGCCATCAGTGACAACTTAGTAGGCTACACCTTC.

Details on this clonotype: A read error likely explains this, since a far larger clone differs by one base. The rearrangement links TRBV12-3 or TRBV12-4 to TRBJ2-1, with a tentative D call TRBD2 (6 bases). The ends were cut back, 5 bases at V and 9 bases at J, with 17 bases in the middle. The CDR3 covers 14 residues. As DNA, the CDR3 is TGTGCCAGCAGTCGTCTATCGGGAGAAGGTGAGCAGTTCTTC. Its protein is CASSRLSGEGEQFF.

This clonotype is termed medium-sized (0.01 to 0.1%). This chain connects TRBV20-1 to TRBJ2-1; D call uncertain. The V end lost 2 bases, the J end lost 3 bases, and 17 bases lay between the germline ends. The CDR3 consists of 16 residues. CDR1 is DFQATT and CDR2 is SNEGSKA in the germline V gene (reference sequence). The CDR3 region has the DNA TGCAGTGCTAGAAGTGCGGAGAGTGCGGACTACAATGAGCAGTTCTTC. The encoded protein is CSARSAESADYNEQFF.

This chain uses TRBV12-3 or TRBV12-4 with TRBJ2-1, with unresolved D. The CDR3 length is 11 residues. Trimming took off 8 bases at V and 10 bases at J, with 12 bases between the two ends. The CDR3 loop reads CASLKECEQFF. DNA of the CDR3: TGTGCCAGCCTAAAGGAGTGCGAGCAGTTCTTC.

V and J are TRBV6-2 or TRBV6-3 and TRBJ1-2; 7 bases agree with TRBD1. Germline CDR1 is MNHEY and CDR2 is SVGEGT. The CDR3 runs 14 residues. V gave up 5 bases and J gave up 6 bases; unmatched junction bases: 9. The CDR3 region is CASSTRQGWDGYTF. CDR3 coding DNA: TGTGCCAGCAGTACCCGACAGGGATGGGATGGCTACACCTTC.

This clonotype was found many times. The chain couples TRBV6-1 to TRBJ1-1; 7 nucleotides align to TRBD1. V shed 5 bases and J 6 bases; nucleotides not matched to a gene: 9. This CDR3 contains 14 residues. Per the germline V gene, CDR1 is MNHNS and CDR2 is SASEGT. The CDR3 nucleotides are TGTGCCAGCAGTCCTAGACAGGGAAGACCTGAAGCTTTCTTT. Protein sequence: CASSPRQGRPEAFF.

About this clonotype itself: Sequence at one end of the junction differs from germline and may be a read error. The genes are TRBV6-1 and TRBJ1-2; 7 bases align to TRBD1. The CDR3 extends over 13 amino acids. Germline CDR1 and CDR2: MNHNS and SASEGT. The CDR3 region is CARRPQGIGGYNF. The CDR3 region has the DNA TGTGCCAGAAGACCACAGGGGATAGGTGGCTACAACTTC.